This is a list of T cell receptor beta chains from one sample in a study of T cells in Graves' hyperthyroidism and ophthalmopathy. TCRdb re-called the multiplex PCR reads with MiXCR, one entry per CDR3 protein. This table holds over 350,000 distinct CDR3 sequences, approximately 17% found once. The sequenced material came from blood. These receptors were collected from a man in his late teens or twenties with Graves' ophthalmopathy. Both conserved end residues are part of each CDR3. Fields, in order: J gene, V gene, D gene, CDR3 protein. A D gene is named only where the DNA matches it firmly.

J: TRBJ1-1; V: TRBV20-1; D: .; CDR3: CSARDMDLRLNAFF
J: TRBJ2-5; V: TRBV5-1; D: .; CDR3: CASSLGGSFAGNPGF
J: TRBJ2-4; V: TRBV7-8; D: .; CDR3: CASSLTRLGLAKNIQYF
J: TRBJ1-6; V: TRBV27; D: TRBD1; CDR3: CASSLSRGQSPLHF
J: TRBJ2-5; V: TRBV2; D: TRBD2; CDR3: CASNGPGLAGGLETQYF
J: TRBJ1-5; V: TRBV7-2; D: .; CDR3: CASSHRAHYQPQHF
J: TRBJ2-2; V: TRBV11-1; D: .; CDR3: CASSLLEVNTGELFF
J: TRBJ1-2; V: TRBV19; D: TRBD1; CDR3: CASSRQFGQEGYGYTF
J: TRBJ2-2; V: TRBV7-3; D: .; CDR3: CASSRDWNTGELFF
J: TRBJ2-7; V: TRBV6-1; D: TRBD1; CDR3: CASSEAEGTGGEFYEQYF
J: TRBJ1-2; V: TRBV12-3/TRBV12-4; D: TRBD1; CDR3: CASSPRGQGTPYYGYTF
J: TRBJ2-7; V: TRBV2; D: TRBD1; CDR3: CASSEGSGQGHEQYF
J: TRBJ1-5; V: TRBV24-1; D: .; CDR3: CATSDQQGRQPQHF
J: TRBJ1-4; V: TRBV5-1; D: .; CDR3: CASSLGGFGEKLFF
J: TRBJ1-5; V: TRBV28; D: .; CDR3: CASRPGPQNQPQHF
J: TRBJ2-2; V: TRBV24-1; D: .; CDR3: CATSDQHSGFLPVRELFF
J: TRBJ1-3; V: TRBV15; D: .; CDR3: CATSRGAPDGNTIYF
J: TRBJ2-3; V: TRBV6-1; D: .; CDR3: CASSYSRRGTDTQYF
J: TRBJ2-6; V: TRBV27; D: .; CDR3: CASSTWVSGANVLTF
J: TRBJ1-2; V: TRBV9; D: .; CDR3: CASSVASRADGYTF
J: TRBJ1-2; V: TRBV27; D: .; CDR3: CASSPNTGVYGYTF
J: TRBJ1-2; V: TRBV11-2; D: TRBD1; CDR3: CASRTQEGARHGYTF
J: TRBJ2-2; V: TRBV12-3/TRBV12-4; D: TRBD2; CDR3: CASNTGLAGDTGELFF
J: TRBJ1-2; V: TRBV5-1; D: .; CDR3: CASSLAVDRQIYGYTF
J: TRBJ2-3; V: TRBV2; D: TRBD1; CDR3: CASTRLTGEETDTQYF
J: TRBJ2-2; V: TRBV6-9; D: TRBD2; CDR3: CASSSSGGRTGELFF
J: TRBJ2-3; V: TRBV20-1; D: TRBD2; CDR3: CSARRLAGLADTQYF
J: TRBJ2-1; V: TRBV12-3/TRBV12-4; D: TRBD2; CDR3: CASSPPGGSGENNEQFF
J: TRBJ1-1; V: TRBV20-1; D: .; CDR3: CSARWFADEAFF
J: TRBJ1-6; V: TRBV5-1; D: .; CDR3: CASSLGQGNNSPLHF
J: TRBJ2-7; V: TRBV7-8; D: TRBD2; CDR3: CASSSASGRLVEQYF
J: TRBJ1-6; V: TRBV19; D: TRBD1; CDR3: CASSPDRVQSPLHF
J: TRBJ2-2; V: TRBV29-1; D: TRBD1; CDR3: CSVRGQGITGELFF
J: TRBJ2-3; V: TRBV3-1; D: TRBD2; CDR3: CASSEGREVTDTQYF
J: TRBJ1-1; V: TRBV6-1; D: .; CDR3: CASSHLALNTEAFF
J: TRBJ1-1; V: TRBV6-1; D: .; CDR3: CASSELTAEAFF
J: TRBJ1-5; V: TRBV6-1; D: .; CDR3: CASSQDLDQPQHF
J: TRBJ2-4; V: TRBV19; D: .; CDR3: CASSQGVAKNIQYF
J: TRBJ2-4; V: TRBV5-4; D: .; CDR3: CASRDGGNIQYF
J: TRBJ2-2; V: TRBV2; D: .; CDR3: CASSDGWGGELFF
J: TRBJ2-7; V: TRBV5-1; D: .; CDR3: CASSSTGFYEQYF
J: TRBJ2-7; V: TRBV11-2; D: .; CDR3: CASSPSGFEYEQYF
J: TRBJ2-2; V: TRBV27; D: TRBD2; CDR3: CASSPVRLASNTGELFF
J: TRBJ2-2; V: TRBV20-1; D: .; CDR3: CSARDPRADDANTGELFF
J: TRBJ2-1; V: TRBV12-3/TRBV12-4; D: TRBD2; CDR3: CASSRGLAVANEQFF
J: TRBJ2-2; V: TRBV24-1; D: .; CDR3: CATSDLNGGLNTGELFF